This T cell receptor (beta chain) was sequenced during a study of CD4 and CD8 cells across lung adenocarcinoma regions. V was clipped by 5 bases and J by 4 bases; unmatched bases: 3. CDR1 is SGHNT and CDR2 is YENEEA in the germline V gene. The CDR3 has 14 residues. In TCRdb, the PCR reads were re-called with MiXCR into one record per CDR3 protein. The sample consists of under 20,000 distinct CDR3 sequences, roughly 46% of them appearing once. This clonotype was seen more than once but under ten times. V is TRBV11-3 and J is TRBJ2-3, with TRBD2 identical over 10 bases. Input material: CD4+ T cells from the margin of a lung tumor. The TCR sequence derives from a male donor with lung adenocarcinoma. The CD4 and CD8 labels of this study may be unreliable. The CDR3 nucleotides read TGTGCCAGCAGCCCTAGCGGGGGACCAGATACGCAGTATTTT. Amino acids: CASSPSGGPDTQYF. Full variable domain (outside the CDR3, taken from reference TRBV11-3 and TRBJ2-3): EAGVVQSPRYKIIEKKQPVAFWCNPISGHNTLYWYLQNLGQGPELLIRYENEEAVDDSQLPKDRFSAERLKGVDSTLKIQPAELGDSAVYLCASSPSGGPDTQYFGPGTRLTVL.